The present TCR beta chain was sequenced within a study of cytomegalovirus exposure and HLA in healthy donors. PCR used 60 Vbeta primers and 13 Jbeta primers. Sequenced by immunoSEQ multiplex PCR; TCRdb stores in-frame clones only, minus some. The repertoire holds over 110,000 clones, 60% to 80% seen once, with about 1% in the top ten. Trimming shortened V by 5 bases and J by 0 bases, and 8 bases separated the two germline ends. Germline V CDR1 and CDR2: LNHNV, YYDKDF (reference sequence). This CDR3 spans 13 amino acids. Regarding donors, all were healthy bone marrow donors. This clone showed up just once.

This clonotype was obtained from a man aged 18 to 29 in good health and CMV-seronegative. Input material: PBMCs. The chain is built from TRBV15 and TRBJ2-7; no definite D call. The chain's CDR3 is CATSAASSYEQYF. The DNA of the CDR3 is TGTGCCACCAGCGCCGCGAGCTCCTACGAGCAGTACTTC.